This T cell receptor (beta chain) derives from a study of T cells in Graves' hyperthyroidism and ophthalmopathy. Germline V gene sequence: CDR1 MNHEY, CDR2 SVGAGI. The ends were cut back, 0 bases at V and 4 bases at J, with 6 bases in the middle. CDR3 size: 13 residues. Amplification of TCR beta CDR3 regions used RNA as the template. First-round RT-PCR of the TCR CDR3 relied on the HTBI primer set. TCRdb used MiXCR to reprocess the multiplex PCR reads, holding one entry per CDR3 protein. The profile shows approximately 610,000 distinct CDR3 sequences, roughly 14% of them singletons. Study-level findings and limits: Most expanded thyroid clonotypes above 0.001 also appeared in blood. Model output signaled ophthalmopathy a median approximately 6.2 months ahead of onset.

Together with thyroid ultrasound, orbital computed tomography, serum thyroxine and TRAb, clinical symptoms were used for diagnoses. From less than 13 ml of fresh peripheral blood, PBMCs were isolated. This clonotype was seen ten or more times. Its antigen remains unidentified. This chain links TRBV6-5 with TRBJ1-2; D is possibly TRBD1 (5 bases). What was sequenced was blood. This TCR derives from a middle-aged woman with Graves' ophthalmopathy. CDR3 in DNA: TGTGCCAGCAGTTACTCAGGGGTCTATGGCTACACCTTC. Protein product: CASSYSGVYGYTF.